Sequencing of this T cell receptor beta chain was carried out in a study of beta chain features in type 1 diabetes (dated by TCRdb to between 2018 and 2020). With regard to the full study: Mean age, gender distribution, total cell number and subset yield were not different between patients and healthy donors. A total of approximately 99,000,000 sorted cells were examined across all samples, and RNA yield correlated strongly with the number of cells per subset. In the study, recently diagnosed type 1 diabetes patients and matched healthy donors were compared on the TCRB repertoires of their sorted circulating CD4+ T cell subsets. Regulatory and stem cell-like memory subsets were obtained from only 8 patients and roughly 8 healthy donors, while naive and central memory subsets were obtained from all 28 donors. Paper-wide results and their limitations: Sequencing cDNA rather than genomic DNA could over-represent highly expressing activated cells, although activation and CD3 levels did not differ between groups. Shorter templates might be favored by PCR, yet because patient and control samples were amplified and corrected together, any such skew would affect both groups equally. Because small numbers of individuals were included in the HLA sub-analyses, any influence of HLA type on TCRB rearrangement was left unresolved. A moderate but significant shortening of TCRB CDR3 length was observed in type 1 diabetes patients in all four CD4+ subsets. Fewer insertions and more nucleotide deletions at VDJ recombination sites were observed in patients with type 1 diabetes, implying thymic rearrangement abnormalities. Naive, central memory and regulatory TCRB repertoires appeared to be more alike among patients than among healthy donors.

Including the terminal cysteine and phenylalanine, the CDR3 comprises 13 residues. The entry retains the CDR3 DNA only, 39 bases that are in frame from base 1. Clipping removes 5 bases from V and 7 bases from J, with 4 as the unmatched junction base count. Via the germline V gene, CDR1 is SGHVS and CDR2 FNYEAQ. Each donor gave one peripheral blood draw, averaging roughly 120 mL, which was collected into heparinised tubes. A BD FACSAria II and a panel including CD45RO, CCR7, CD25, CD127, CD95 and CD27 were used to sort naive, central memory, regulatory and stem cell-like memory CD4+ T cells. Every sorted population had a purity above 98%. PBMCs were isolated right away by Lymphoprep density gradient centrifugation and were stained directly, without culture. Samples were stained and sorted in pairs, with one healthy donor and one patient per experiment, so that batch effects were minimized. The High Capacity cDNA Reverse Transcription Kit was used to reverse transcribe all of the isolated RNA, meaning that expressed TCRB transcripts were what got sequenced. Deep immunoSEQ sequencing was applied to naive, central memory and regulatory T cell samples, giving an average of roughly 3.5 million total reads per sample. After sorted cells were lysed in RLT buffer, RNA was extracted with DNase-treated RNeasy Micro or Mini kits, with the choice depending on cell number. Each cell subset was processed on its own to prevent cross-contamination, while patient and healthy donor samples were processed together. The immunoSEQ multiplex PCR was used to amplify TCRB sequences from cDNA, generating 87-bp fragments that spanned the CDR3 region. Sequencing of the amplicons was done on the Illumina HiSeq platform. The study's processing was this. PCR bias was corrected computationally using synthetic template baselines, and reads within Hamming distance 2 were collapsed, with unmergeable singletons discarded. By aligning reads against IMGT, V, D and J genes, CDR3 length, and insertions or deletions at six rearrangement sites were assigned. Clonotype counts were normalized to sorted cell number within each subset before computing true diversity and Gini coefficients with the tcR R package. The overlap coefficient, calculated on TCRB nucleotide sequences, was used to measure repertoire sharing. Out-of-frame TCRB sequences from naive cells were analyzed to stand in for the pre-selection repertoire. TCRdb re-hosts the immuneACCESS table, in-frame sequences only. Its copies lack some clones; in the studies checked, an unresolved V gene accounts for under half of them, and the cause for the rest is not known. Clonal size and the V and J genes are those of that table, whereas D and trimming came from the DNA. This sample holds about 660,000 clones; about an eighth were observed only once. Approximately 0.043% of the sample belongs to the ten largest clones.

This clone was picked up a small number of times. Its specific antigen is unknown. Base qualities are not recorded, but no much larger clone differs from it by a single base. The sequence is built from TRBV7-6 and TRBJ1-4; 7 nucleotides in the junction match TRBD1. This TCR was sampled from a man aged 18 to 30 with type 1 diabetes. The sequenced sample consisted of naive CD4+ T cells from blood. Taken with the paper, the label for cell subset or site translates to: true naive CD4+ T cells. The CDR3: CASSKGQSEKLFF. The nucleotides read TGTGCCAGCAGCAAGGGACAGTCTGAAAAACTGTTTTTT.